The clone carrying this TCR beta chain showed up many times. As yet, its antigen is unknown. The data are from a study of neurological immune-mediated disorders. CDR1 is MNHEY, CDR2 SVGEGT, per germline. V lost 10 bases and J 7 bases, leaving 14 bases between the germline ends. The CDR3 runs to 12 residues. As for time point: longitudinal time-point 1 (baseline). The authors made cDNA by 5'RACE with 10-nucleotide random UMIs. TCRdb ran MiXCR on the 5' RACE reads and lists one entry per CDR3 protein. Here the sample spans 35,000 to 45,000 distinct CDR3 sequences, about 3.2% being singletons. Study findings and constraints: HTLV-1-associated myelopathy displayed the greatest TCR clonal expansion, and multiple sclerosis exhibited the smallest, lower than that of healthy controls. No CDR3 amino acid sequences recurred among expanded clones across subjects, suggesting private repertoires in all groups.

The chain uses TRBV6-2 or TRBV6-3 and TRBJ2-1, with no clear D. This sequence was found in a woman in her fifties or sixties with multiple sclerosis. Source material: PBMCs. CDR3 residues: CATRAENNEQFF. DNA for the CDR3: TGTGCCACCCGGGCCGAAAATAATGAGCAGTTCTTC.